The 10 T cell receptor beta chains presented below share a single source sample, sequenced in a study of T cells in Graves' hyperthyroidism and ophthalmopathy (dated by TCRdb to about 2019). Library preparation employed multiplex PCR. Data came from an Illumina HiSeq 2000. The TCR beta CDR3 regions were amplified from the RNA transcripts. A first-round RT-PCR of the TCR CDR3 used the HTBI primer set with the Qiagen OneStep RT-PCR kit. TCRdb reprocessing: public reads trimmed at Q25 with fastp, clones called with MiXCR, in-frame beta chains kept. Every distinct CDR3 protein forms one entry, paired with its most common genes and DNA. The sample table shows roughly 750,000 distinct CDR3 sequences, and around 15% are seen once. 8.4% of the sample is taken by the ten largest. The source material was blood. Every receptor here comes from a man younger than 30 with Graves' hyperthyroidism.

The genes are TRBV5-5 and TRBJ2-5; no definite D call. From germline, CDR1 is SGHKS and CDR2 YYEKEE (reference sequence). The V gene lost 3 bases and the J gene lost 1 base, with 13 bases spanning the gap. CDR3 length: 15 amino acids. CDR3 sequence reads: CASSSGSWVQETQYF. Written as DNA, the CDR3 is TGTGCCAGCAGCTCCGGGTCATGGGTCCAAGAGACCCAGTACTTC. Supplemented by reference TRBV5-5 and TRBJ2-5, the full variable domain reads DAGVTQSPTHLIKTRGQQVTLRCSPISGHKSVSWYQQVLGQGPQFIFQYYEKEERGRGNFPDRFSARQFPNYSSELNVNALLLGDSALYLCASSSGSWVQETQYFGPGTRLLVL.

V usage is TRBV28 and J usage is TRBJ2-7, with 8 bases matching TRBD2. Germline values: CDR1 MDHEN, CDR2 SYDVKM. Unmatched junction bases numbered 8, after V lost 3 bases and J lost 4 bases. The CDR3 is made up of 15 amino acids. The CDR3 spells CASSFTGGPVYEQYF. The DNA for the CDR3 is TGTGCCAGCAGTTTTACGGGAGGGCCCGTTTACGAGCAGTACTTC.

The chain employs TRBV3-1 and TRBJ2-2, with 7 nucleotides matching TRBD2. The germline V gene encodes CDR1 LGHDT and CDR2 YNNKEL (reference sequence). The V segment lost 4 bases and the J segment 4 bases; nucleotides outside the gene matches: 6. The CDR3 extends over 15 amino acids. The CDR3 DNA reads TGTGCCAGCAGCCTTGAGCGGGGCAGCACCGGGGAGCTGTTTTTT. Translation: CASSLERGSTGELFF.

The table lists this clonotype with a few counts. CDR3 in DNA: TGCGCCAGCAGCCCAGAGACTAGCAGCTACGAGCAGTACTTC. The encoded protein is CASSPETSSYEQYF. The chain is built from TRBV4-1 and TRBJ2-7, with 7 bases fitting TRBD2. The CDR3 length is 14 residues. The J segment lost 3 bases and the V segment lost 4 bases, leaving 6 bases of the junction unmatched. Per the germline V gene, CDR1 is MGHRA and CDR2 is YSYEKL.

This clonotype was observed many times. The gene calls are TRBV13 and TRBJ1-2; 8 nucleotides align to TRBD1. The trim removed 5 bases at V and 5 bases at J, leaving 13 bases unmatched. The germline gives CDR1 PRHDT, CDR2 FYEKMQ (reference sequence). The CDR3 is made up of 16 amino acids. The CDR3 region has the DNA TGTGCCAGCAGCCCCCACCCCCGACAGGGGCCATATGGCTACACCTTC. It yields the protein CASSPHPRQGPYGYTF.

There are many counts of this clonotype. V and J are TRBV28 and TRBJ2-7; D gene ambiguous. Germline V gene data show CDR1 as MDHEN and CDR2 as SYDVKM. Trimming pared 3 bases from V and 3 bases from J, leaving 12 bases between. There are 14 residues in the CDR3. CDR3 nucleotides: TGTGCCAGCAGTTTTTTAACGGACCGCTACGAGCAGTACTTC. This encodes CASSFLTDRYEQYF.

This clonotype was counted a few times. This chain's CDR3 is CATSGIVPGQGATDTQYF. The CDR3 DNA follows: TGTGCCACCAGTGGAATCGTTCCGGGACAGGGGGCCACAGATACGCAGTATTTT. The V call is TRBV24-1, the J call TRBJ2-3, with TRBD1 matching over 12 bases. The trim removed 5 bases at V and 2 bases at J, leaving 10 bases unmatched. From germline, CDR1 is KGHDR and CDR2 SFDVKD. The CDR3 consists of 18 residues.

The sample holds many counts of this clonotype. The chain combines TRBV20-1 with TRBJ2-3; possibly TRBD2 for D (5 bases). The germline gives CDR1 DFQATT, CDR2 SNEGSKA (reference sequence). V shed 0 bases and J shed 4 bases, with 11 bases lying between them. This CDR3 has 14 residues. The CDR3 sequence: CSARDRTGPDTQYF. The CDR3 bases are TGCAGTGCTAGAGATAGGACTGGTCCAGATACGCAGTATTTT.

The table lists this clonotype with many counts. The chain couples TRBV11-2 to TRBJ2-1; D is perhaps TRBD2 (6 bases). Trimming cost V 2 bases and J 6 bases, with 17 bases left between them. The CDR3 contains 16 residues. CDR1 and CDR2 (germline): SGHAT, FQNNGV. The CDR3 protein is CASSLTTTTSANEQFF. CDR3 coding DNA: TGTGCCAGCAGCTTAACGACTACGACTAGTGCCAATGAGCAGTTCTTC.

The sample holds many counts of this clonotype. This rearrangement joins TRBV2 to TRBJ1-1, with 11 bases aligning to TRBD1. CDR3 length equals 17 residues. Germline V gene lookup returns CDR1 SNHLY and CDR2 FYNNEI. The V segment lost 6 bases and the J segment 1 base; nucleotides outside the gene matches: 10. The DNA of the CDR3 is TGTGCCAGCAGAACCGGGACAGGGGGGATTAAGAACACTGAAGCTTTCTTT. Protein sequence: CASRTGTGGIKNTEAFF.